These T cell receptor beta chains were read from a single sample in a study of shared T cell receptors in the human thymus. The repertoire was sequenced with immunoSEQ multiplex PCR; TCRdb's copy has only in-frame clones and lacks some. The sample consists of hundreds of thousands of clones, approximately 89% of them appearing once. These sequences were also reported in another study, on human thymus T cells.

Sequenced sample: thymocytes. All receptors derive from a boy in the first two years of life with a congenital heart defect. CDR3s include the opening cysteine and the closing phenylalanine or tryptophan. D genes are given only for firm matches. Part of the rows lack a size; the others show once, few, many or a class for expanded clones.

d_call | j_call | clone_size | v_call | cdr3_aa | cdr3_nt
TRBD1 | TRBJ1-2 | NA | TRBV28 | CASSLTPSPGQGVGYTF | TGTGCCAGCAGCCTTACCCCGTCACCGGGACAGGGAGTTGGCTACACCTTC
NA | TRBJ1-3 | NA | TRBV4-3 | CASSQRRGAQSSGNTIYF | TGCGCCAGCAGCCAGAGACGGGGGGCCCAAAGCTCTGGAAACACCATATATTTT
NA | TRBJ1-1 | NA | TRBV7-9 | CASSLGHGSTEAFF | TGTGCCAGCAGCTTAGGACATGGGAGCACTGAAGCTTTCTTT
NA | TRBJ1-4 | NA | TRBV29-1 | CSVGLGEQLNEKLFF | TGCAGCGTTGGTTTGGGTGAACAGCTGAATGAAAAACTGTTTTTT
NA | TRBJ2-3 | NA | TRBV21-1 | CASSKGFAGTTDTQYF | TGTGCCAGCAGCAAAGGCTTCGCGGGGACCACAGATACGCAGTATTTT
NA | TRBJ1-5 | NA | TRBV6-5 | CASSTGRGLPQHF | TGTGCCAGCAGTACGGGCAGGGGTTTACCCCAGCATTTT
NA | TRBJ2-7 | NA | TRBV2 | CASSEWEAGRSYEQYF | TGTGCCAGCAGTGAATGGGAGGCAGGGCGGTCCTACGAGCAGTACTTC
TRBD1 | TRBJ2-7 | NA | TRBV7-9 | CASSFRQGPYEQYF | TGTGCCAGCAGCTTCAGACAGGGGCCCTACGAGCAGTACTTC
NA | TRBJ2-7 | NA | TRBV27 | CASSLVPGEQYF | TGTGCCAGCAGTTTAGTCCCGGGCGAGCAGTACTTC
NA | TRBJ1-3 | NA | TRBV19 | CASSIDKHHPGNTIYF | TGTGCCAGTAGTATAGATAAACATCACCCTGGAAACACCATATATTTT
TRBD2 | TRBJ2-5 | NA | TRBV27 | CASRGSGRKETQYF | TGTGCCAGCAGGGGTAGCGGGAGAAAAGAGACCCAGTACTTC
NA | TRBJ1-2 | NA | TRBV2 | CASSETPGALYGYTF | TGTGCCAGCAGTGAAACCCCAGGGGCACTCTATGGCTACACCTTC
NA | TRBJ2-7 | few | TRBV28 | CASSQTTPRSSYEQYF | TGTGCCAGCAGCCAAACCACCCCACGTAGCTCCTACGAGCAGTACTTC
NA | TRBJ2-1 | NA | TRBV7-9 | CASSLYGSSYNEQFF | TGTGCCAGCAGCTTATACGGGAGCTCCTACAATGAGCAGTTCTTC
NA | TRBJ2-2 | NA | TRBV7-2 | CASSFLPGLLTGELFF | TGTGCCAGCAGCTTTCTCCCGGGACTGCTTACCGGGGAGCTGTTTTTT
NA | TRBJ2-1 | once | TRBV7-9 | CASSAKPYNEQFF | TGTGCCAGCAGCGCCAAGCCTTACAATGAGCAGTTCTTC
NA | TRBJ1-5 | NA | TRBV2 | CASSAQKNSNQPQHF | TGTGCCAGCAGTGCCCAGAAAAATAGCAATCAGCCCCAGCATTTT
NA | TRBJ2-5 | NA | TRBV30 | CAWSVGERETQYF | TGTGCCTGGAGTGTAGGAGAGCGAGAGACCCAGTACTTC
NA | TRBJ2-1 | NA | TRBV5-1 | CASSEDNNEQFF | TGCGCCAGCAGCGAGGACAACAATGAGCAGTTCTTC
TRBD1 | TRBJ1-1 | NA | TRBV28 | CASSFLGGSGTEAFF | TGTGCCAGCAGTTTTTTAGGGGGCTCGGGGACTGAAGCTTTCTTT
NA | TRBJ2-7 | NA | TRBV5-4 | CASPDLGGEQYF | TGTGCCAGTCCGGACCTGGGAGGCGAGCAGTACTTC
NA | TRBJ2-1 | once | TRBV6-1 | CASRLVWSQFF | TGTGCCAGCAGACTAGTTTGGTCACAGTTCTTC
TRBD1 | TRBJ2-5 | once | TRBV5-8 | CASSKDRGRETQYF | TGTGCCAGCAGCAAAGACAGGGGGCGAGAGACCCAGTACTTC
TRBD2 | TRBJ2-7 | NA | TRBV7-2 | CASSCRTSGRAYEQYF | TGTGCCAGCAGCTGCCGGACTAGCGGGAGGGCCTACGAGCAGTACTTC
NA | TRBJ1-6 | NA | TRBV4-2 | CASSQESGGGSYNSPLHF | TGTGCCAGCAGCCAAGAGTCGGGGGGAGGGTCCTATAATTCACCCCTCCACTTT
TRBD2 | TRBJ2-5 | NA | TRBV5-1 | CASSLGPATSRLETQYF | TGCGCCAGCAGCTTGGGCCCCGCGACTAGCAGACTAGAGACCCAGTACTTC
NA | TRBJ2-7 | NA | TRBV4-1 | CASSQSREVRYEQYF | TGCGCCAGCAGCCAGTCCAGGGAGGTTAGGTACGAGCAGTACTTC
TRBD1 | TRBJ1-5 | NA | TRBV28 | CASSSPVGTGSNQPQHF | TGTGCCAGCAGTAGCCCCGTCGGGACAGGTAGCAATCAGCCCCAGCATTTT
TRBD1 | TRBJ1-2 | NA | TRBV7-9 | CAIHGQGVYGYTF | TGTGCCATCCACGGACAGGGAGTCTATGGCTACACCTTC
NA | TRBJ2-7 | NA | TRBV5-1 | CASSFKGLQSYEEYF | TGCGCCAGCAGCTTCAAGGGACTTCAATCCTACGAGGAGTACTTC
NA | TRBJ2-2 | NA | TRBV14 | CASSQDWALTGKEPGELFF | TGTGCCAGCAGCCAAGATTGGGCCCTTACCGGAAAAGAACCCGGGGAGCTGTTTTTT
TRBD2 | TRBJ2-7 | once | TRBV4-3 | CASSQVYVAGGPSQGEQYF | TGCGCCAGCAGCCAAGTTTATGTGGCGGGGGGGCCAAGCCAAGGCGAGCAGTACTTC
NA | TRBJ1-1 | NA | TRBV25-1 | CASSESGEAFF | TGTGCCAGCAGTGAAAGTGGAGAGGCTTTCTTT
NA | TRBJ2-7 | NA | TRBV27 | CASSLALPGDEQYF | TGTGCCAGCAGTTTAGCCTTGCCAGGGGACGAGCAGTACTTC